This TCR beta chain was recorded in a study of T cell repertoires in cytomegalovirus infection. Study-wide background: Indicated by public TCR beta signatures were CMV infection and matching HLA type.

One entry per CDR3 protein, called by TCRdb with MiXCR from the reads. The data contain approximately 750,000 distinct CDR3 sequences, 35% of them seen just once; the ten biggest clones take up more than 2.5%. This clonotype was detected only a few times. Its matching antigen is unknown. Germline V gene sequence: CDR1 MGHRA, CDR2 YSYEKL. V gave up 0 bases and J gave up 3 bases; unmatched junction bases: 7. CDR3 length: 17 amino acids. Broader study findings: CMV carriers having the relevant HLA were flagged by cumulative public TCR beta family frequency.

The chain recombines TRBV4-1 with TRBJ2-1, with 8 bases matching TRBD1. The receptor was derived from a human donor in good health (CMV status not recorded). Some clones in this sample may be carry-over from other donors' samples. Sequenced material: PBMCs. The CDR3 reads CASSQDPDRANYNEQFF. CDR3 nucleotides: TGCGCCAGCAGCCAAGATCCGGACAGGGCAAACTACAATGAGCAGTTCTTC.